The rows below give T cell receptor beta chains drawn from one sample of a study of T cells in Graves' hyperthyroidism and ophthalmopathy. TCRdb called the multiplex PCR reads again in MiXCR, with one record for every CDR3 protein. The data contain some 350,000 distinct CDR3 sequences, more than 20% of them singletons. Sequencing was carried out using blood. The source is a man between 50 and 59 years old with Graves' hyperthyroidism. The CDR3 runs from the conserved cysteine through the conserved F or W. The D gene is left open where the match is weak. Some rows mark clone size as missing; the rest say once, few, many or name a class of expanded clone.

clone_size	d_call	cdr3_length	j_call	v_call	cdr3_nt	cdr3_aa
few	-	16	TRBJ2-3	TRBV19	TGTGCCAGTAGTCCCAACTGGGCGGGTAGCACAGATACGCAGTATTTT	CASSPNWAGSTDTQYF
-	-	13	TRBJ2-1	TRBV14	TGTGCCAGCAGCCTAAACCCAGGGAATGAGCAGTTCTTC	CASSLNPGNEQFF
-	TRBD1	15	TRBJ1-3	TRBV27	TGTGCCAGCTCACTTTCCAGGGGGGCTGGAAACACCATATATTTT	CASSLSRGAGNTIYF
many	TRBD2	15	TRBJ2-3	TRBV6-1	TGTGCCAGCAGTGCACCGGGAGGAGGCACAGATACGCAGTATTTT	CASSAPGGGTDTQYF
few	-	15	TRBJ1-5	TRBV2	TGTGCCAGCAGTGAAGCGCTTTCTGAAAATCAGCCCCAGCATTTT	CASSEALSENQPQHF
many	TRBD1	11	TRBJ2-5	TRBV20-1	TGCAGCCTGGACAGGAAAGAGACCCAGTACTTC	CSLDRKETQYF
few	-	12	TRBJ1-6	TRBV12-3/TRBV12-4	TGTGCCAGCAGCTTCCCCGGGGGGCCGACCCACTTT	CASSFPGGPTHF
-	-	15	TRBJ1-1	TRBV20-1	TGCAGTGCTAGAAGGAGGGGAACGACGAACACTGAAGCTTTCTTT	CSARRRGTTNTEAFF
-	-	14	TRBJ1-6	TRBV20-1	TGCAGTGCTAGCCAGGGGCACGGTAATTCACCCCTCCACTTT	CSASQGHGNSPLHF
-	-	16	TRBJ2-2	TRBV28	TGTGCCAGCAGTCCCCCCCAGCGGTGGTTATCCGGGGAGCTGTTTTTT	CASSPPQRWLSGELFF
-	-	15	TRBJ2-3	TRBV9	TGTGCCAGCAGCGTAGGGCCGGGAGGCACAGATACGCAGTATTTT	CASSVGPGGTDTQYF
-	-	12	TRBJ2-1	TRBV12-3/TRBV12-4	TGTGCCAGCAGTTTGATGAGCAATGAGCAGTTCTTC	CASSLMSNEQFF
-	-	12	TRBJ1-1	TRBV5-1	TGCGCCAGCAGCCCCGACAGTGACGAAGCTTTCTTT	CASSPDSDEAFF
many	-	13	TRBJ1-1	TRBV6-1	TGTGCCAGTACTACAGGGTCCAACACTGAAGCTTTCTTT	CASTTGSNTEAFF
-	-	16	TRBJ2-1	TRBV19	TGTGCCAGTCGAGGATTAGCGGTAAGCTCCTACAATGAGCAGTTCTTC	CASRGLAVSSYNEQFF
-	-	14	TRBJ2-4	TRBV5-1	TGCGCCAGCAGCTTGGGACAGAGCAAAAACATTCAGTACTTC	CASSLGQSKNIQYF
few	TRBD2	15	TRBJ2-7	TRBV6-2/TRBV6-3	TGTGCCAGCACGTTTTCCGGGACTAGGAGCTACGAGCAGTACTTC	CASTFSGTRSYEQYF
many	-	14	TRBJ2-3	TRBV27	TGTGCCAGCAGTTCCCCGCCCGACACAGATACGCAGTATTTT	CASSSPPDTDTQYF
many	TRBD2	16	TRBJ2-1	TRBV18	TGTGCCAGCTCACCGTCGGGCGGGAGGCGTGGAGGTGAGCAGTTCTTC	CASSPSGGRRGGEQFF
few	TRBD1	14	TRBJ1-6	TRBV3-1	TGTGCCAGCAGGCAGACAGGGTCTAATTCACCCCTCCACTTT	CASRQTGSNSPLHF